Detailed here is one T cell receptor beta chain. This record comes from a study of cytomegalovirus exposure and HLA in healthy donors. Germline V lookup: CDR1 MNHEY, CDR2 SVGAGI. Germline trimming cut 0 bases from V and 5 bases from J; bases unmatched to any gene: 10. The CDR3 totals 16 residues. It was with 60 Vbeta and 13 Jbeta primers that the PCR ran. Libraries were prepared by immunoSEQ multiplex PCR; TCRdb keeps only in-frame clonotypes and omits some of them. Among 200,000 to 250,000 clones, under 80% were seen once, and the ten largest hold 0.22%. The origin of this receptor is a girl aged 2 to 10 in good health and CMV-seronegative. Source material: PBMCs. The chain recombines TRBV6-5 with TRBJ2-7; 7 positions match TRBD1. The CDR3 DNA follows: TGTGCCAGCAGTTACTCAACGACAGGGCGTAGGAACGAGCAGTACTTC. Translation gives CASSYSTTGRRNEQYF.